This entry is about one T cell receptor beta chain. Assay: immunoSEQ multiplex PCR; the TCRdb copy retains only in-frame clones and omits some. The repertoire has 190,000 or so clones, approximately 87% of them found once; the top ten carry 0.88%. This specimen comes from a study of blood T cell repertoires in COVID-19. In germline, CDR1 is MNHEY, CDR2 SVGAGI. V lost 8 bases to trimming and J lost 3 bases; unmatched junction nucleotides: 6. The CDR3 has 14 residues. Sequenced material: peripheral blood. The chain links TRBV6-5 to TRBJ2-3, with 9 bases that match TRBD1. This TCR came from a woman between 18 and 29 years old who had recovered from COVID-19. The CDR3 nucleotides read TGTGCCAGCGCATGGGACAGGGCTACAGATACGCAGTATTTT. This sequence encodes CASAWDRATDTQYF.